This T cell receptor beta chain is drawn from a study of early T cells in non-severe SARS-CoV-2 infection (dated by TCRdb to the early 2020s). Some background on the complete study: Because TCR sequencing was done on bulk RNA from unsorted whole blood, the alpha and beta chains could not be paired. The paper as a whole reports these results and caveats: VDJdb matching was skewed toward anti-spike CD8 responses and likely underestimated virus-specific expansions by missing private and CD4 specificities.

The CDR3 holds 14 amino acids from the cysteine to the phenylalanine. Here the CDR3 DNA is all that survives: 42 bases in frame from base 1. Trimming takes 6 bases from V and 3 bases from J, and the germline ends sit 17 bases apart. Via the germline V gene (reference sequence), CDR1 is DFQATT and CDR2 SNEGSKA. The study was a case-control design nested within a healthcare worker cohort in London, UK, with weekly nasopharyngeal swab PCR tests and blood sampling. Between 23 and 31 March 2020, the week of the UK lockdown, healthcare workers were enrolled and then followed up weekly for as long as 16 weeks. This clonotype was found many times. Its antigen is not yet known. Within one base of it there is no much larger clone, and no base qualities were kept. The library was made by 5' RACE. The sequencer was a NextSeq 500. The TCR library protocol attached unique molecular identifiers to individual cDNA molecules to correct for sequencing error and PCR bias. Both TCR alpha and beta chains were sequenced, and tight co-correlation was observed between alpha and beta sequence abundances in each sample. On the study's bioinformatics: Decombinator V4 was used to annotate the V gene, J gene and CDR3 of the TCR sequences. TCRs were defined as expanded if a significant change between any two time points was detected under a Poisson model with p below 0.0001. TCR abundances were normalised to the total number of TCRs sequenced in each sample and reported as counts per million. TRAV1-2 paired with TRAJ12, TRAJ20 or TRAJ33 defined MAIT TCRs, while TRAV10 paired with TRAJ18 defined iNKT TCRs. A search of VDJdb, accessed on 1 November 2021, was run for TCRs annotated to CMV, EBV and SARS-CoV-2, with TCRs annotated for multiple antigens excluded. TCRdb passed the public sequencing reads through fastp at Q25 and MiXCR, retaining productive beta sequences. Each CDR3 protein gets just one entry, which takes the most common genes and DNA from the rows behind it. The authors' filters were not applied to this entry. The sample table lists some 45,000 distinct CDR3 sequences, approximately 5.9% of them with a count of one. Of the sample, more than 7% falls within the top ten clones.

The V and J genes are TRBV20-1 and TRBJ1-1; a tentative D match to TRBD1 spans 6 bases. The receptor was derived from an adult who was a healthcare worker with PCR-confirmed SARS-CoV-2 infection or an uninfected control (not recorded which). Sequencing was performed on whole blood, taken at baseline. The DNA sequence is as follows: TGCAGTGCCCAGAGGGGGGGCGCTTACACTGAAGCTTTCTTT. Its amino acids are CSAQRGGAYTEAFF.